This TCR beta chain was recorded in a study of OX40 agonist ivuxolimab in advanced cancers. In the study overall: Three partial responders included one hepatocellular carcinoma patient and two cutaneous melanoma patients.

Assay: immunoSEQ multiplex PCR; the TCRdb copy retains only in-frame clones and omits some. The data contain some 19,000 clones, 80% to 90% of them seen just once; the ten biggest clones take up 25% to 35%. V shed 11 bases, J shed 7 bases, and the junction held 18 bases outside the gene matches. CDR1 is MDHEN, CDR2 SYDVKM, per germline. The CDR3 is made up of 16 amino acids. Concerning this clone itself: What it recognizes is unknown.

Cycle 7 day 1, cycle 4 day 1, and baseline were the timepoints at which blood was sampled. Whole-study findings and limits: Expanded peripheral T cells had an undetermined antigen specificity. CD4+ T cells averaged fewer expanded clones than CD8+ T cells.

The V and J genes are TRBV28 and TRBJ2-1, with TRBD2 matching over 9 bases. The clonotype originates from an adult with an advanced solid tumor such as melanoma, head and neck, liver or kidney cancer. The sample here was CD4+ or CD8+ T cells sorted from blood, taken in a trial of the OX40 agonist ivuxolimab. In DNA, the CDR3 is TGTGCCGGGCGTCCTAGCGGGACCACGGGGGGTAATGAGCAGTTCTTC. Its translation: CAGRPSGTTGGNEQFF.